This entry features one T cell receptor (beta chain) sequence. Germline loops: CDR1 LNHDA, CDR2 SQIVND (reference sequence). V was trimmed by 1 base and J by 7 bases, leaving 14 bases between them. CDR3 length equals 15 residues. The deep-level immunoSEQ assay was used. In the original analysis: Filtering differed since immunoSEQ provided only junctions, with no quality scores. The repertoire was sequenced with immunoSEQ multiplex PCR; TCRdb's copy has only in-frame clones and lacks some. The DNA gave D and trimming, while V, J and clone size come from that table. The sample includes some 450,000 clones, roughly three quarters seen only once; the top ten take about 12%. This specimen belongs to a study of shared clonotypes between healthy human individuals. Study as a whole: Samples came from two female and a few male donors aged 18 to 49.

This TCR was recovered from a woman between 40 and 50 years old in good health. Some clones in this sample may be carry-over from other donors' samples. This chain connects TRBV19 to TRBJ1-5; TRBD1 might be the D (6 bases). Sequencing was performed on PBMCs. The CDR3 DNA reads as TGTGCCAGTAGTATAGGCCAGGGGTCCTGGCAGCCCCAGCATTTT. Encoded protein: CASSIGQGSWQPQHF.